These 23 T cell receptor beta chains were sequenced from one sample in a study of T cell clones after liver transplantation (dated by TCRdb to about 2019). The antigens of these receptors remain unknown. To define alloreactive TCRbeta sequences, the proliferating CFSE-low cells from the MLR were sequenced. Library creation used the immunoSEQ multiplex PCR assay. TCRdb holds this immuneACCESS table with in-frame rearrangements only. Some clones are missing; in checked studies, unresolved V genes explain under half, and the rest has no known cause. For this sample the table gives about 5,600 clones, of which roughly 30% were detected only once. The top ten clonotypes cover 5.2% of the sample. Sequenced sample: CD4+ T cells from cultured PBMCs. These receptors originate from a human patient who received a liver transplant. After a transplant, some T cells may be of graft donor origin.

V and J are TRBV9 and TRBJ1-2; possible D gene TRBD1, 5 bases. V was clipped by 3 bases and J by 8 bases, with 11 bases between them. The CDR3 spans 12 residues. Germline assignment: CDR1 SGDLS and CDR2 YYNGEE. DNA of the CDR3: TGTGCCAGCAGCGGGGGGACGCGGGGCTACACCTTC. It specifies CASSGGTRGYTF.

Sample share makes this clone medium-sized. The sample carries other DNA sequences with the same CDR3. This chain connects TRBV5-1 to TRBJ2-6; D possibly corresponds to TRBD2 (6 bases). The V gene's germline CDR1 is SGHRS and CDR2 YFSETQ. There are 16 residues in the CDR3. V shed 0 bases and J shed 2 bases, with 9 bases lying between them. The CDR3 region is CASSLAWGAGANVLTF. The CDR3 nucleotides read TGCGCCAGCAGCTTGGCCTGGGGGGCTGGGGCCAACGTCCTGACTTTC.

V gene TRBV6-6 combines with J gene TRBJ2-2; possibly TRBD1 or TRBD2 for D (5 bases each). V shed 10 bases and J shed 1 base, with 13 bases lying between them. The CDR3 totals 14 residues. Germline V gene sequence: CDR1 MNHNY, CDR2 SVGAGI (reference sequence). The CDR3 loop reads CAIFSGRNTGELFF. DNA for the CDR3: TGTGCCATCTTCTCGGGGCGGAACACCGGGGAGCTGTTTTTT.

The chain links TRBV7-2 to TRBJ2-5; 7 nucleotides line up with TRBD2. After removal of 3 bases from V and 5 bases from J, the junction contained 6 bases not matched to a gene. This CDR3 is built from 14 residues. Germline CDR1 reads SGHTA; CDR2 reads FQGNSA. The CDR3 region has the DNA TGTGCCAGCAGCTTGGGCGGGGGTCGGGAGACCCAGTACTTC. Amino acids: CASSLGGGRETQYF.

The chain combines TRBV6-1 with TRBJ1-5, with D possibly TRBD1 on 5 matching bases. CDR3 length: 14 amino acids. V lost 4 bases and J lost 3, with 10 bases in between. Germline V gene sequence: CDR1 MNHNS, CDR2 SASEGT. The CDR3 is CASSVGTYNQPQHF. CDR3 coding DNA: TGTGCCAGCAGTGTTGGGACCTACAATCAGCCCCAGCATTTT.

The V gene is TRBV5-1, the J gene TRBJ2-3; D remains unclear. Trimming cost V 2 bases and J 1 base, with 8 bases left between them. Germline values: CDR1 SGHRS, CDR2 YFSETQ. The CDR3 extends over 14 amino acids. The CDR3 bases are TGCGCCAGCAGCTTAATCCGGGGCACAGATACGCAGTATTTT. As protein: CASSLIRGTDTQYF.

This clone was detected only a few times. V gene TRBV30 combines with J gene TRBJ2-2; perhaps TRBD1 as D (6 bases). With 4 bases removed from V and 3 bases from J, the gap between germline ends came to 6 bases. Germline V gene lookup returns CDR1 GTSNPN and CDR2 SVGIG (reference sequence). This CDR3 contains 12 residues. The CDR3: CAWNRDTGELFF. The CDR3 nucleotides are TGTGCCTGGAACAGGGACACCGGGGAGCTGTTTTTT.

This clone was seen more than once but under ten times. The V call is TRBV5-1, the J call TRBJ2-1; no firm D call. The CDR3 is 13 residues long. With 2 bases removed from V and 6 bases from J, the gap between germline ends came to 9 bases. The germline V gene encodes CDR1 SGHRS and CDR2 YFSETQ. The CDR3 spells CASSLPGSNEQFF. In nucleotides, the CDR3 is TGCGCCAGCAGCTTACCAGGAAGCAATGAGCAGTTCTTC. Full variable domain (rest looked up from reference TRBV5-1 and TRBJ2-1): KAGVTQTPRYLIKTRGQQVTLSCSPISGHRSVSWYQQTPGQGLQFLFEYFSETQRNKGNFPGRFSGRQFSNSRSEMNVSTLELGDSALYLCASSLPGSNEQFFGPGTRLTVL.

The gene calls are TRBV5-1 and TRBJ2-5; D call uncertain. This CDR3 region has 12 residues. Germline V gives CDR1 SGHRS, CDR2 YFSETQ. V was cut by 4 bases and J by 5 bases, with 9 bases left in between. In DNA, the CDR3 is TGCGCCAGCAGCCCCCCAAGGGAGACCCAGTACTTC. Its protein product is CASSPPRETQYF.

The V and J genes are TRBV5-1 and TRBJ1-3, with D possibly TRBD1 on 5 matching bases. The germline gives CDR1 SGHRS, CDR2 YFSETQ. This CDR3 is built from 15 residues. V was trimmed by 0 bases and J by 2 bases, leaving 9 bases between them. As DNA, the CDR3 is TGCGCCAGCAGCTTGGGCAGGGCGGCTGGAAACACCATATATTTT. Translating gives CASSLGRAAGNTIYF. The complete variable domain, with remaining parts taken from reference TRBV5-1 and TRBJ1-3, reads KAGVTQTPRYLIKTRGQQVTLSCSPISGHRSVSWYQQTPGQGLQFLFEYFSETQRNKGNFPGRFSGRQFSNSRSEMNVSTLELGDSALYLCASSLGRAAGNTIYFGEGSWLTVV.

This clone was counted a few times. The chain is built from TRBV28 and TRBJ2-3; no clear D. Germline CDR1 is MDHEN and CDR2 is SYDVKM. Trimming removed 2 bases from V and 6 bases from J, with 6 bases in between. The CDR3 consists of 12 residues. In DNA form, the CDR3 reads TGTGCCAGCAGTTTACGGCGGGATACGCAGTATTTT. Encoded protein: CASSLRRDTQYF.

This chain uses TRBV11-3 with TRBJ1-1; D is perhaps TRBD1 (6 bases). V was cut by 3 bases and J by 0 bases, with 14 bases left in between. In germline, CDR1 is SGHNT, CDR2 YENEEA. The CDR3 runs 16 residues. CDR3 DNA sequence: TGTGCCAGCAGCTTCCAGGGGACGAACCTGAACACTGAAGCTTTCTTT. Its protein product is CASSFQGTNLNTEAFF.

This clone is deemed medium-sized. The V call is TRBV5-6, the J call TRBJ2-2, with 10 bases identical to TRBD1. Germline CDR1 reads SGHDT; CDR2 reads YYEEEE. CDR3 length: 15 amino acids. Germline trimming cut 2 bases from V and 8 bases from J; bases unmatched to any gene: 6. CDR3 sequence reads: CASSFDRGLAGELFF. CDR3 nucleotides: TGTGCCAGCAGCTTCGACAGGGGGCTAGCTGGGGAGCTGTTTTTT.

The chain couples TRBV18 to TRBJ1-1; 9 nucleotides agree with TRBD1. This CDR3 spans 14 amino acids. Germline CDR1 KGHSH, CDR2 LQKENI. V dropped 2 bases and J dropped 11; count of bases not matched to a gene: 9. In nucleotides, the CDR3 is TGTGCCAGCTCACCAGAAACAGGGGGCCTTCGGGCTTTCTTT. Its translation: CASSPETGGLRAFF.

The chain joins TRBV7-9 to TRBJ1-1; 8 bases fit TRBD1. Trimming removed 5 bases from V and 3 bases from J; junction bases left unmatched: 8. The CDR3 is made up of 15 amino acids. The germline CDR1 and CDR2 sequences are SEHNR and FQNEAQ (reference sequence). The CDR3 nucleotides read TGTGCCAGCAGCCCACAGGGGGGCGGGGACACTGAAGCTTTCTTT. It translates to CASSPQGGGDTEAFF.

V usage is TRBV10-3 and J usage is TRBJ2-7; D not resolved. Germline loops: CDR1 ENHRY, CDR2 SYGVKD. The CDR3 totals 17 residues. V shed 0 bases and J shed 4 bases, with 19 bases lying between them. CDR3 DNA sequence: TGTGCCATCAGTGAGTCTCCCATCGTGCAGTCTGGTTACGAGCAGTACTTC. The encoded protein is CAISESPIVQSGYEQYF.

A few counts support this clone. Given a much more abundant clone one base away, this may be a read error. Different DNA sequences within this sample yield the same CDR3. This chain connects TRBV30 to TRBJ1-2; maybe TRBD1 (5 bases). V dropped 5 bases and J dropped 5 bases, with 21 bases sitting between them. Germline V gene sequence: CDR1 GTSNPN, CDR2 SVGIG (reference sequence). The CDR3 is made up of 15 amino acids. The CDR3: CAWGGFGPGTYGYTF. CDR3 DNA: TGTGCCTGGGGGGGGTTTGGTCCCGGGACGTATGGCTACACCTTC.

V usage is TRBV29-1 and J usage is TRBJ1-1; D not resolved. Germline CDR1 and CDR2: SQVTM and ANQGSEA. The V and J ends lost 4 bases and 2 bases respectively, with 8 bases between them. CDR3 length equals 12 residues. In DNA, the CDR3 is TGCAGCGTTGTCTGGGTTAACACTGAAGCTTTCTTT. Translating it yields CSVVWVNTEAFF. Full variable domain (missing parts from reference TRBV29-1 and TRBJ1-1): SAVISQKPSRDICQRGTSLTIQCQVDSQVTMMFWYRQQPGQSLTLIATANQGSEATYESGFVIDKFPISRPNLTFSTLTVSNMSPEDSSIYLCSVVWVNTEAFFGQGTRLTVV.

Sample share makes this clone medium-sized (0.01 to 0.1%). The chain combines TRBV28 with TRBJ2-1, with 7 positions matching TRBD2. J was trimmed by 1 base and V by 6 bases; bases with no gene match: 3. The CDR3 is 14 residues long. The germline gives CDR1 MDHEN, CDR2 SYDVKM. CDR3 amino acids: CASRTGRSYNEQFF. CDR3 nucleotide sequence: TGTGCCAGCAGAACCGGGAGGTCCTACAATGAGCAGTTCTTC. Using reference TRBV28 and TRBJ2-1 for the parts outside the CDR3, the full variable domain is DVKVTQSSRYLVKRTGEKVFLECVQDMDHENMFWYRQDPGLGLRLIYFSYDVKMKEKGDIPEGYSVSREKKERFSLILESASTNQTSMYLCASRTGRSYNEQFFGPGTRLTVL.

The V gene is TRBV11-2, the J gene TRBJ2-4; the D gene is possibly TRBD2 (5 bases). The V gene's germline CDR1 is SGHAT and CDR2 FQNNGV. This CDR3 has 17 amino acids. Trimming left V 0 bases short and J 5 bases short, with 17 bases between. CDR3 DNA sequence: TGTGCCAGCAGCTTAGATCGGGCGGGCATGGGCGAAAACATTCAGTACTTC. Residues: CASSLDRAGMGENIQYF.

The chain joins TRBV5-1 to TRBJ1-2; D is perhaps TRBD1 (6 bases). The CDR3 length is 14 residues. Germline values: CDR1 SGHRS, CDR2 YFSETQ. Trimming pared 2 bases from V and 11 bases from J, leaving 19 bases between. This CDR3 is CASSFAGTNLGYTF. CDR3 DNA: TGCGCCAGCAGCTTCGCCGGGACAAACCTTGGGTACACCTTC.

The J gene is TRBJ1-2, the V gene TRBV13, with no clear D. The CDR3 extends over 14 amino acids. The V gene's germline CDR1 is PRHDT and CDR2 FYEKMQ (reference sequence). The V end was cut by 2 bases, the J end by 0 bases, with 7 bases between. The CDR3 DNA sequence: TGTGCCAGCAGCTTATGGACCTCTAACTATGGCTACACCTTC. It codes for CASSLWTSNYGYTF.

The chain recombines TRBV5-4 with TRBJ1-3; 9 bases fit TRBD1. There are 14 residues in the CDR3. CDR1 and CDR2 (germline): SGHNT, YYREEE (reference sequence). Germline trimming cut 4 bases from V and 4 bases from J; bases unmatched to any gene: 3. CDR3 sequence: CASSQGTGGNTIYF. In DNA form, the CDR3 reads TGTGCCAGCAGCCAAGGGACAGGGGGAAACACCATATATTTT.